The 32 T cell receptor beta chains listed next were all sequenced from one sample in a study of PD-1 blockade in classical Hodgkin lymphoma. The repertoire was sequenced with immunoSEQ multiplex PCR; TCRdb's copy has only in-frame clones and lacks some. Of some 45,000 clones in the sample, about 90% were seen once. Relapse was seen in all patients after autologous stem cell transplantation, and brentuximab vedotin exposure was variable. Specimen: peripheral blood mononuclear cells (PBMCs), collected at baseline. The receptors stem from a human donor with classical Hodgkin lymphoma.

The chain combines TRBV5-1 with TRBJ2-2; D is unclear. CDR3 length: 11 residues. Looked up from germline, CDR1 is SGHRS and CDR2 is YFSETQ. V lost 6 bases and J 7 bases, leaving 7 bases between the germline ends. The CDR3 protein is CASTPGGELFF. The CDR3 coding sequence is TGCGCCAGCACGCCGGGCGGGGAGCTGTTTTTT.

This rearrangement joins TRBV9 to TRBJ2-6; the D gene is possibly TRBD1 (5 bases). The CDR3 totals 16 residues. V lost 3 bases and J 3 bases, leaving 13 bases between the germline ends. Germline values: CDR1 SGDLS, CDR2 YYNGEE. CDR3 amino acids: CASSAPGASGANVLTF. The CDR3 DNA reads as TGTGCCAGCAGCGCCCCTGGGGCTAGTGGGGCCAACGTCCTGACTTTC.

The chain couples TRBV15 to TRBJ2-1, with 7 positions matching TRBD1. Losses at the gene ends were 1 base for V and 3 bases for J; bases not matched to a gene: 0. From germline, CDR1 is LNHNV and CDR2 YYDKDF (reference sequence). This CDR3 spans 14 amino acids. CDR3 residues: CATSRGQGYNEQFF. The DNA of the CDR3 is TGTGCCACCAGCAGAGGACAGGGCTACAATGAGCAGTTCTTC.

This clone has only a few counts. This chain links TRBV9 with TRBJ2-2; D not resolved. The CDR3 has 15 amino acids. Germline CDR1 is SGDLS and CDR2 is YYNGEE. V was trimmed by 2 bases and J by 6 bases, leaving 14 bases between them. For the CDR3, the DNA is TGTGCCAGCAGCGTGCTCCCCGACACCTCCGGGGAGCTGTTTTTT. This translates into CASSVLPDTSGELFF.

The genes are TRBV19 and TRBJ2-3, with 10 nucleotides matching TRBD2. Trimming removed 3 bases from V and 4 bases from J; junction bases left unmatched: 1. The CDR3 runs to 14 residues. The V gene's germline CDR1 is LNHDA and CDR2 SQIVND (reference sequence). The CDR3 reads CASSIGLAADTQYF. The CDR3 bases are TGTGCCAGTAGTATTGGACTAGCGGCAGATACGCAGTATTTT.

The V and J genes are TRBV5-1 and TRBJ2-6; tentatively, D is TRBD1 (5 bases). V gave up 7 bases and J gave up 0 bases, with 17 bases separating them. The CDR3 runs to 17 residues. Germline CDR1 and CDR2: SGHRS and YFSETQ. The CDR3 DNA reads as TGCGCCAGCGTAAAACAGGACCCTCTCTCTGGGGCCAACGTCCTGACTTTC. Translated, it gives CASVKQDPLSGANVLTF.

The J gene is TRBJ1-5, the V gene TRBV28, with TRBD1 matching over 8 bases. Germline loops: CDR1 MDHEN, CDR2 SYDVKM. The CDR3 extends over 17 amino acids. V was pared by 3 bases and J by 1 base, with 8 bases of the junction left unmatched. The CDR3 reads CASSFLYRGGSNQPQHF. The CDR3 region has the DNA TGTGCCAGCAGTTTCTTATACAGGGGGGGAAGCAATCAGCCCCAGCATTTT.

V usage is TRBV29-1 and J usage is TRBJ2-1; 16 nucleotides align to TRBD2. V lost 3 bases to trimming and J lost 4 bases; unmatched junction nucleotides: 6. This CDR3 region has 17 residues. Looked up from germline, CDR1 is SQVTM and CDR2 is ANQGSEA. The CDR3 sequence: CSVEGLAGGRGYNEQFF. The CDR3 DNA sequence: TGCAGCGTTGAGGGACTAGCGGGAGGGCGAGGGTACAATGAGCAGTTCTTC.

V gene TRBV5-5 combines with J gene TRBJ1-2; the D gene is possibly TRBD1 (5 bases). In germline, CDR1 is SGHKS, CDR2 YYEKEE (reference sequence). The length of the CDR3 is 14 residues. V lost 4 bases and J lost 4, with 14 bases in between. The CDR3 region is CASSPWVDSYGYTF. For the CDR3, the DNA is TGTGCCAGCAGCCCTTGGGTAGACAGCTATGGCTACACCTTC. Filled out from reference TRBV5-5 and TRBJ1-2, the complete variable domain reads DAGVTQSPTHLIKTRGQQVTLRCSPISGHKSVSWYQQVLGQGPQFIFQYYEKEERGRGNFPDRFSARQFPNYSSELNVNALLLGDSALYLCASSPWVDSYGYTFGSGTRLTVV.

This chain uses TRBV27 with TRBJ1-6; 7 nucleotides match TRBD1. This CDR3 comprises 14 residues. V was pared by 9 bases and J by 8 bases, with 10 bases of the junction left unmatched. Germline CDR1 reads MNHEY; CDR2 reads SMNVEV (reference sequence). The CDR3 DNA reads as TGTGCCAGTAGCTCCAGGGGGTGGGATTCACCCCTCCACTTT. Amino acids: CASSSRGWDSPLHF.

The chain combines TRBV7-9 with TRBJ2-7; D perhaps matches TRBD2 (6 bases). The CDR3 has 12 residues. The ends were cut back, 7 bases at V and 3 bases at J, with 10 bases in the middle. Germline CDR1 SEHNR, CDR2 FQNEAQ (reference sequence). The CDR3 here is CASTQAGYEQYF. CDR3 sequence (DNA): TGTGCCAGCACCCAAGCGGGCTACGAGCAGTACTTC.

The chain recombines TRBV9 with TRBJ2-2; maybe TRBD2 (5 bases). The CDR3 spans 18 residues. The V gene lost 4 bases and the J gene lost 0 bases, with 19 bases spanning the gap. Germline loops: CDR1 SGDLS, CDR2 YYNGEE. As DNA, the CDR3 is TGTGCCAGCAGCACCCCCGGGGTTGCCCAAACGAACACCGGGGAGCTGTTTTTT. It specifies CASSTPGVAQTNTGELFF.

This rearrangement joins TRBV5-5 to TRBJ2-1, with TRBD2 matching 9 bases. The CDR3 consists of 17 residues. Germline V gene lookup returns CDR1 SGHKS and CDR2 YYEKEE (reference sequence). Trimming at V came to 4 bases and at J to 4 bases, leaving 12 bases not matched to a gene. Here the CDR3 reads CASSRYRGGGVYNEQFF. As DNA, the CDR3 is TGTGCCAGCAGCCGGTACAGGGGCGGGGGGGTTTACAATGAGCAGTTCTTC.

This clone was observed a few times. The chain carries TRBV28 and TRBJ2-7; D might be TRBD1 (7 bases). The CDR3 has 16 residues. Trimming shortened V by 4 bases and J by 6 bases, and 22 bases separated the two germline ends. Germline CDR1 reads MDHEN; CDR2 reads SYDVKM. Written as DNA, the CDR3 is TGTGCCAGCAGTTCCGTCCAGGGGGGATTTGGAGTCGAGCAGTACTTC. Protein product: CASSSVQGGFGVEQYF.

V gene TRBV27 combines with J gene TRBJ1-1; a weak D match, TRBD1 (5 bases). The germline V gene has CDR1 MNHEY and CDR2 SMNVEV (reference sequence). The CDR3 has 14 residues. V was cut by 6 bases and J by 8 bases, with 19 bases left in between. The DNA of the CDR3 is TGTGCCAGCAGCTTCTCTAGAGGGGAAAAGGAAGCTTTCTTT. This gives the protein CASSFSRGEKEAFF.

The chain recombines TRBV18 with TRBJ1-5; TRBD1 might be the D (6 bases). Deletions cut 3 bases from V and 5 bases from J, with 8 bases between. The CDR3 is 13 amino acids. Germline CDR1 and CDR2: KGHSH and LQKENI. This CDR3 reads CASSPRTDQPQHF. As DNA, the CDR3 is TGTGCCAGCTCACCCCGGACAGATCAGCCCCAGCATTTT.

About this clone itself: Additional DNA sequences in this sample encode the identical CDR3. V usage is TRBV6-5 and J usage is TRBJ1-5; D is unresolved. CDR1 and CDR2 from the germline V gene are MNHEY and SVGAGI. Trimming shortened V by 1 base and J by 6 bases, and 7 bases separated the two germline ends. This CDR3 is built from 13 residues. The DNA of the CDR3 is TGTGCCAGCAGTTACTGGTCAGGTCAGCCCCAGCATTTT. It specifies CASSYWSGQPQHF.

CDR3 amino acids: CAISESTGAGEQYF. The CDR3 bases are TGTGCCATCAGTGAGTCGACAGGGGCGGGGGAGCAGTACTTC. The chain joins TRBV10-3 to TRBJ2-7; 8 bases align to TRBD1. Germline V gene data show CDR1 as ENHRY and CDR2 as SYGVKD. This CDR3 is built from 14 residues. V gave up 0 bases and J gave up 7 bases; unmatched junction bases: 5.

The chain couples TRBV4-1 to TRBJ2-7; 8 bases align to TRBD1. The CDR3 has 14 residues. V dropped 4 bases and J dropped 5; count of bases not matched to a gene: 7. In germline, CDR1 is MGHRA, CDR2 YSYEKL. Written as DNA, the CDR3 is TGCGCCAGCAGCCCGACAGGGGCGAGCAACGAGCAGTACTTC. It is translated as CASSPTGASNEQYF.

The CDR3 protein is CSVQGSGNTIYF. As DNA, the CDR3 is TGCAGCGTTCAGGGTTCCGGAAACACCATATATTTT. This chain connects TRBV29-1 to TRBJ1-3, with D possibly being TRBD1 (5 bases). The CDR3 runs 12 residues. V was pared by 5 bases and J by 4 bases, with 9 bases between. Per the germline V gene, CDR1 is SQVTM and CDR2 is ANQGSEA.

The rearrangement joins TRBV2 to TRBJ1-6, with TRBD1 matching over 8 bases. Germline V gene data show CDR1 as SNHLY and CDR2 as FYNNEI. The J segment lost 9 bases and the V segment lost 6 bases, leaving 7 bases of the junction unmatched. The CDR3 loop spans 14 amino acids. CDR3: CASSGTGGTSPLHF. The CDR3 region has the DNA TGTGCCAGCAGCGGAACAGGGGGGACTTCACCCCTCCACTTT.

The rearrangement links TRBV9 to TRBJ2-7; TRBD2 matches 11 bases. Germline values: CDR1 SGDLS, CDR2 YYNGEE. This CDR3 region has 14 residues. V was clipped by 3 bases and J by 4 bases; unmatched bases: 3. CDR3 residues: CASSGGTSGYEQYF. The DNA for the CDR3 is TGTGCCAGCAGCGGAGGGACTAGCGGATACGAGCAGTACTTC.

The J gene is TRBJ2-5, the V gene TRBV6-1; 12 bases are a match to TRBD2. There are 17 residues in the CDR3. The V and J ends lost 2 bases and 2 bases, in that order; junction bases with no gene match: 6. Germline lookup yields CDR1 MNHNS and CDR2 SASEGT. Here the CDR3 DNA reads TGTGCCAGCAGTGAATCCCGGACTAGCGGGGTACAAGAGACCCAGTACTTC. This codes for CASSESRTSGVQETQYF.

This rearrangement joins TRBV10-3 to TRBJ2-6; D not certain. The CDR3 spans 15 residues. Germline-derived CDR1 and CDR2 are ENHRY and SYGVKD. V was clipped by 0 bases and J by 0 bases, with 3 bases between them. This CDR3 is CAISESSSGANVLTF. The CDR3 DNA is TGTGCCATCAGTGAGTCTAGCTCTGGGGCCAACGTCCTGACTTTC.

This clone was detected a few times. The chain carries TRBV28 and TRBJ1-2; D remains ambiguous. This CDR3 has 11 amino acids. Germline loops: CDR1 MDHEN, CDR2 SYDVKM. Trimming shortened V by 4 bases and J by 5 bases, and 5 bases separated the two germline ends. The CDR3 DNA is TGTGCCAGCAGTTCCGGATATGGCTACACCTTC. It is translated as CASSSGYGYTF.

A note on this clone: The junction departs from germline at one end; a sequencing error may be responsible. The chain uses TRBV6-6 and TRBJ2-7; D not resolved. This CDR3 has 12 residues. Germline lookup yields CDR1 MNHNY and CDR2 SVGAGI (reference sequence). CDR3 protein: CASSYSSLEQCF. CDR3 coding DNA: TGTGCCAGCAGTTACTCCTCCCTGGAGCAGTGCTTC.

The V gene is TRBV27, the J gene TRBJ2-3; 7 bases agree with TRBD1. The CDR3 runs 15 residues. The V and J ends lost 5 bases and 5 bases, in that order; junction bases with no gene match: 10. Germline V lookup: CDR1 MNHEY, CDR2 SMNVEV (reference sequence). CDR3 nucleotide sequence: TGTGCCAGCAGTCCCATCCGGGACAGTGGAGATACGCAGTATTTT. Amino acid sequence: CASSPIRDSGDTQYF.

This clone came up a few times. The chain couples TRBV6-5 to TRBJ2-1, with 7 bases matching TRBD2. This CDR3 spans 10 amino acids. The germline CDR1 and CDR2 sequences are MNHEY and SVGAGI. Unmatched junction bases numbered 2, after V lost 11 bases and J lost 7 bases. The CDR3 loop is CAGGGNEQFF. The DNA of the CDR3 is TGTGCCGGGGGGGGGAATGAGCAGTTCTTC.

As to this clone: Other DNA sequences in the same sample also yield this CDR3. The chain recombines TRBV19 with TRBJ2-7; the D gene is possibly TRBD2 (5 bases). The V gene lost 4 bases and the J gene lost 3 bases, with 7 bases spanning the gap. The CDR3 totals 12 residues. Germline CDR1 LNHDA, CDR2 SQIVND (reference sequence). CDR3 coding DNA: TGTGCCAGTAGTAACCGGGACTACGAGCAGTACTTC. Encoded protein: CASSNRDYEQYF.

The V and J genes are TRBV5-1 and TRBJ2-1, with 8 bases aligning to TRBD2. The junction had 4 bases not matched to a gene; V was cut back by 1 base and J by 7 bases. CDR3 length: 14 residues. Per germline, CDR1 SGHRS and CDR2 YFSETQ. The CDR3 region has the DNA TGCGCCAGCAGCTTGAGCGGGGGATTGAATGAGCAGTTCTTC. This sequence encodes CASSLSGGLNEQFF.

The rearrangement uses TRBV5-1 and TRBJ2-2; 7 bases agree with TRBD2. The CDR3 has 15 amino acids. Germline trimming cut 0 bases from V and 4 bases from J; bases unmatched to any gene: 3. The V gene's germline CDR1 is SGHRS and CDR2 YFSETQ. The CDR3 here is CASSLVAGVTGELFF. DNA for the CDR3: TGCGCCAGCAGCTTGGTTGCGGGAGTCACCGGGGAGCTGTTTTTT. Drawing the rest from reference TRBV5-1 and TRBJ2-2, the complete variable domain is KAGVTQTPRYLIKTRGQQVTLSCSPISGHRSVSWYQQTPGQGLQFLFEYFSETQRNKGNFPGRFSGRQFSNSRSEMNVSTLELGDSALYLCASSLVAGVTGELFFGEGSRLTVL.

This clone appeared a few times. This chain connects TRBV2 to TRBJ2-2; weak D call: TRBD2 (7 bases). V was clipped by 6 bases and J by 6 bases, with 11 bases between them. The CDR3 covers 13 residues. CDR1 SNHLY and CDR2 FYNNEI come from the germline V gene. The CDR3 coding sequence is TGTGCCAGCAGGGGGGGGCCCGCCGGGGAGCTGTTTTTT. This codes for CASRGGPAGELFF. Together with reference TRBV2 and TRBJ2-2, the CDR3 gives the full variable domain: EPEVTQTPSHQVTQMGQEVILRCVPISNHLYFYWYRQILGQKVEFLVSFYNNEISEKSEIFDDQFSVERPDGSNFTLKIRSTKLEDSAMYFCASRGGPAGELFFGEGSRLTVL.